This TCR beta chain was identified during a study of human T cells and chemical hapten exposure. Study context: Mainly, slight library volume differences in the pool made TCR yields vary.

This clonotype was seen only a few times. At one boundary the junction diverges from the germline segment, which might be a read error. TCRdb reanalysed the RACE reads using MiXCR and keeps one entry per CDR3 protein. The data show 200,000 to 300,000 distinct CDR3 sequences, about 9.4% seen once. Specified time point: pre-sensitization, week 0. Treatment reported: therapeutic diphenylcyclopropenone sensitization with weekly scalp DPC. This specimen consisted of whole blood, obtained in connection with sensitization to the hapten diphenylcyclopropenone (DPC). This clonotype was sampled from a woman in her forties with alopecia areata. Some clones in this sample may be carry-over from other donors' samples.

In nucleotides, the CDR3 is TGTGCCAGCCGCTTATATAATCAGGGCGACACTGAAGCTTTCTTT. Translated, it gives CASRLYNQGDTEAFF. This chain uses TRBV7-9 with TRBJ1-1; a weak D match, TRBD1 (5 bases). This CDR3 has 15 amino acids. Germline CDR1 SEHNR, CDR2 FQNEAQ (reference sequence).